One TCR beta chain is described in this entry. What it recognizes is unknown. Measured with immunoSEQ multiplex PCR; TCRdb has only the in-frame clones, and not every one. The table has approximately 1,100 clones, about 20% seen once. This sample was taken from a study of tumour-infiltrating T cells in Burkitt lymphoma. Across the study: The Burkitt lymphoma cohort spanned all epidemiological subtypes. Overall and progression-free survival were predicted by productive clonality. Points from the study as a whole: Many Burkitt lymphoma patients shared several public clonotypes.

The germline V gene encodes CDR1 LNHDA and CDR2 SQIVND (reference sequence). The length of the CDR3 is 15 residues. V was clipped by 7 bases and J by 0 bases, with 14 bases between them. This TCR was sampled from a human donor with Burkitt lymphoma. This rearrangement joins TRBV19 to TRBJ2-3; D might be TRBD1 or TRBD2, each matching 5 bases. Material: tumor tissue. The CDR3 nucleotides read TGTGCCAGTAAAGGGACGGCTACTAGCACAGATACGCAGTATTTT. Its translation: CASKGTATSTDTQYF. The full variable domain, with the rest looked up from reference TRBV19 and TRBJ2-3, is DGGITQSPKYLFRKEGQNVTLSCEQNLNHDAMYWYRQDPGQGLRLIYYSQIVNDFQKGDIAEGYSVSREKKESFPLTVTSAQKNPTAFYLCASKGTATSTDTQYFGPGTRLTVL.